These T cell receptor beta chains were read from a single sample in a study of response to subunit inactivated influenza vaccine. MiXCR, run by TCRdb on the RT-PCR reads, gives a single entry per CDR3 protein. The profile shows about 310,000 distinct CDR3 sequences, roughly 22% of them singletons. The sample here was PBMCs from blood, taken about 19 months after vaccination. The source of these receptors is a man between 50 and 69 years old who received an inactivated influenza vaccine. The CDR3 runs from the conserved cysteine through the conserved F or W. A D gene is named only where the DNA matches it firmly. Size tells how often a clone was seen (once, few, many) or the class of an expanded clone, and some rows leave it out.

abundance: many
j_gene: TRBJ1-5
v_gene: TRBV7-9
d_gene: TRBD1
CDR3aa: CASSTGGEQPQHF
CDR3nt: TGTGCCAGCAGCACAGGGGGCGAACAGCCCCAGCATTTT

abundance: NA
j_gene: TRBJ1-1
v_gene: TRBV5-1
d_gene: NA
CDR3aa: CASSLGDFRGLNTEAFF
CDR3nt: TGCGCCAGCAGCTTGGGGGACTTTAGAGGGCTCAACACTGAAGCTTTCTTT

abundance: few
j_gene: TRBJ2-2
v_gene: TRBV28
d_gene: TRBD2
CDR3aa: CAASGGMELFF
CDR3nt: TGTGCCGCTAGCGGGGGAATGGAGCTGTTTTTT

abundance: NA
j_gene: TRBJ1-1
v_gene: TRBV5-1
d_gene: NA
CDR3aa: CASATTVRGTNTEAFF
CDR3nt: TGCGCCAGCGCCACAACGGTAAGAGGAACGAACACTGAAGCTTTCTTT

abundance: many
j_gene: TRBJ1-1
v_gene: TRBV29-1
d_gene: NA
CDR3aa: CSVRARELNTEAFF
CDR3nt: NA

abundance: NA
j_gene: TRBJ2-7
v_gene: TRBV29-1
d_gene: NA
CDR3aa: CSVRGRDYEQYF
CDR3nt: TGCAGCGTTCGTGGCAGGGATTACGAGCAGTACTTC

abundance: many
j_gene: TRBJ1-2
v_gene: TRBV29-1
d_gene: TRBD1
CDR3aa: CSVKGGGGYGYTF
CDR3nt: TGCAGCGTTAAAGGGGGCGGCGGCTATGGCTACACCTTC

abundance: NA
j_gene: TRBJ1-5
v_gene: TRBV6-2/TRBV6-3
d_gene: NA
CDR3aa: CASGIRQPQHF
CDR3nt: TGTGCCAGCGGGATTAGGCAGCCCCAGCATTTT

abundance: NA
j_gene: TRBJ1-2
v_gene: TRBV7-9
d_gene: TRBD1
CDR3aa: CASKRGLDSEYYGYTF
CDR3nt: TGTGCCAGCAAGAGGGGGCTTGACAGCGAATACTATGGCTACACCTTC

abundance: many
j_gene: TRBJ2-1
v_gene: TRBV7-9
d_gene: NA
CDR3aa: CASSLTHEQFF
CDR3nt: TGTGCCAGCAGCTTAACCCATGAGCAGTTCTTC

abundance: NA
j_gene: TRBJ2-2
v_gene: TRBV3-1
d_gene: TRBD2
CDR3aa: CASSHVREAQNTGELFF
CDR3nt: TGTGCCAGCAGCCATGTGCGGGAGGCCCAGAACACCGGGGAGCTGTTTTTT

abundance: NA
j_gene: TRBJ2-3
v_gene: TRBV4-1
d_gene: NA
CDR3aa: CASSQVGGRGTDTQYF
CDR3nt: TGCGCCAGCAGCCAAGTGGGGGGGCGAGGCACAGATACGCAGTATTTT

abundance: NA
j_gene: TRBJ1-6
v_gene: TRBV6-5
d_gene: NA
CDR3aa: CASSYRVREDSPLHF
CDR3nt: TGTGCCAGCAGTTACAGGGTCCGAGAGGATTCACCCCTCCACTTT

abundance: few
j_gene: TRBJ1-2
v_gene: TRBV10-3
d_gene: NA
CDR3aa: CATSATGTFYANYGYTF
CDR3nt: TGTGCCACCTCCGCTACCGGGACTTTCTATGCAAACTATGGCTACACCTTC

abundance: few
j_gene: TRBJ2-2
v_gene: TRBV5-1
d_gene: NA
CDR3aa: CASSRGIGQANTGELFF
CDR3nt: TGCGCCAGCAGCCGGGGGATAGGACAGGCGAACACCGGGGAGCTGTTTTTT

abundance: few
j_gene: TRBJ1-2
v_gene: TRBV7-2
d_gene: TRBD1
CDR3aa: CASSARDRGYGYTF
CDR3nt: TGTGCCAGCAGCGCCCGGGACAGGGGCTATGGCTACACCTTC

abundance: many
j_gene: TRBJ2-1
v_gene: TRBV20-1
d_gene: NA
CDR3aa: CSVEIGHANEQFF
CDR3nt: TGCAGCGTCGAAATCGGACATGCAAATGAGCAGTTCTTC

abundance: few
j_gene: TRBJ2-7
v_gene: TRBV3-1
d_gene: TRBD2
CDR3aa: CASSPQTSGSREQYF
CDR3nt: TGTGCCAGCAGCCCTCAGACTAGCGGGAGTAGGGAGCAGTACTTC

abundance: NA
j_gene: TRBJ1-2
v_gene: TRBV27
d_gene: NA
CDR3aa: CASSPIGAANYGYTF
CDR3nt: TGTGCCAGCAGCCCCATAGGCGCCGCTAACTATGGCTACACCTTC

abundance: many
j_gene: TRBJ1-5
v_gene: TRBV7-2
d_gene: TRBD1
CDR3aa: CASSGDRGQPQHF
CDR3nt: TGTGCCAGCAGCGGAGACAGGGGTCAGCCCCAGCATTTT

abundance: NA
j_gene: TRBJ1-1
v_gene: TRBV6-5
d_gene: NA
CDR3aa: CASRRSNEAFF
CDR3nt: TGTGCCAGCAGGCGGTCGAATGAAGCTTTCTTT

abundance: NA
j_gene: TRBJ2-7
v_gene: TRBV12-3/TRBV12-4
d_gene: TRBD1
CDR3aa: CASSLVGQVNYEQYF
CDR3nt: TGTGCCAGCAGTTTAGTGGGACAGGTTAACTACGAGCAGTACTTC

abundance: few
j_gene: TRBJ1-1
v_gene: TRBV20-1
d_gene: NA
CDR3aa: CSALAGPEAFF
CDR3nt: TGCAGTGCTCTAGCAGGGCCGGAAGCTTTCTTT

abundance: NA
j_gene: TRBJ2-7
v_gene: TRBV7-9
d_gene: NA
CDR3aa: CASSPRQLPYEQYF
CDR3nt: TGTGCCAGCAGCCCGCGACAGCTACCCTACGAGCAGTACTTC

abundance: many
j_gene: TRBJ1-2
v_gene: TRBV28
d_gene: NA
CDR3aa: CASSPLEGRYGYTF
CDR3nt: TGTGCCAGCAGTCCCCTAGAGGGGCGCTATGGCTACACCTTC

abundance: NA
j_gene: TRBJ2-7
v_gene: TRBV20-1
d_gene: NA
CDR3aa: CSAPRGPGEQYF
CDR3nt: TGCAGTGCTCCCCGGGGGCCAGGGGAGCAGTACTTC

abundance: NA
j_gene: TRBJ1-6
v_gene: TRBV10-3
d_gene: NA
CDR3aa: CAISESTGSLYNSPLHF
CDR3nt: TGTGCCATCAGTGAGTCGACGGGCAGCCTTTATAATTCACCCCTCCACTTT

abundance: NA
j_gene: TRBJ2-7
v_gene: TRBV6-2/TRBV6-3
d_gene: TRBD2
CDR3aa: CASSPLGGRYEQYF
CDR3nt: TGTGCCAGCAGTCCCTTGGGGGGGAGGTACGAGCAGTACTTC

abundance: few
j_gene: TRBJ1-2
v_gene: TRBV14
d_gene: NA
CDR3aa: CASSQFHKDYGYTF
CDR3nt: TGTGCCAGCAGCCAATTTCACAAGGACTATGGCTACACCTTC

abundance: few
j_gene: TRBJ2-7
v_gene: TRBV7-9
d_gene: TRBD1
CDR3aa: CASSPRDRHNKLAEQYF
CDR3nt: TGTGCCAGCAGCCCAAGGGACAGGCATAATAAACTCGCCGAGCAGTACTTC

abundance: many
j_gene: TRBJ1-5
v_gene: TRBV6-2/TRBV6-3
d_gene: NA
CDR3aa: CASSHGGNQPQHF
CDR3nt: TGTGCCAGCTCCCACGGGGGCAATCAGCCCCAGCATTTT

abundance: few
j_gene: TRBJ1-2
v_gene: TRBV12-3/TRBV12-4
d_gene: TRBD1
CDR3aa: CASNRGTPYGYTF
CDR3nt: TGTGCCAGCAACAGGGGGACACCCTATGGCTACACCTTC

abundance: few
j_gene: TRBJ2-7
v_gene: TRBV4-3
d_gene: NA
CDR3aa: CASSQVRSSYEQYF
CDR3nt: TGCGCCAGCAGCCAAGTCAGGAGCTCCTACGAGCAGTACTTC

abundance: NA
j_gene: TRBJ2-1
v_gene: TRBV20-1
d_gene: NA
CDR3aa: CSARDPRYNEQFF
CDR3nt: TGCAGTGCTAGAGATCCCCGGTACAATGAGCAGTTCTTC

abundance: few
j_gene: TRBJ2-2
v_gene: TRBV15
d_gene: NA
CDR3aa: CATSGRANTGELFF
CDR3nt: TGTGCCACCAGCGGCAGAGCGAACACCGGGGAGCTGTTTTTT

abundance: NA
j_gene: TRBJ2-4
v_gene: TRBV2
d_gene: NA
CDR3aa: CASSELGARSSSDIQYF
CDR3nt: TGTGCCAGCAGTGAACTCGGGGCGAGGTCGTCTTCGGACATTCAGTACTTC

abundance: few
j_gene: TRBJ2-5
v_gene: TRBV5-5
d_gene: NA
CDR3aa: CASSFEVYQETQYF
CDR3nt: TGTGCCAGCAGCTTTGAAGTCTACCAAGAGACCCAGTACTTC

abundance: few
j_gene: TRBJ2-1
v_gene: TRBV20-1
d_gene: NA
CDR3aa: CSARVVRWNGRKRILYEQFF
CDR3nt: TGCAGTGCTAGAGTTGTAAGGTGGAATGGTCGCAAACGGATTCTCTATGAGCAGTTCTTC

abundance: many
j_gene: TRBJ1-1
v_gene: TRBV7-9
d_gene: NA
CDR3aa: CASSLSSQGEAFF
CDR3nt: TGTGCCAGCAGCTTATCTTCACAGGGTGAAGCTTTCTTT

abundance: NA
j_gene: TRBJ2-3
v_gene: TRBV12-3/TRBV12-4
d_gene: TRBD1
CDR3aa: CASSFPHRGRTDTQYF
CDR3nt: TGTGCCAGCAGTTTTCCCCACAGGGGGCGAACGGATACGCAGTATTTT

abundance: NA
j_gene: TRBJ1-2
v_gene: TRBV11-2
d_gene: NA
CDR3aa: CASRTSGRTKFYGYTF
CDR3nt: TGTGCCAGCAGGACCTCGGGACGGACAAAGTTCTATGGCTACACCTTC

abundance: many
j_gene: TRBJ1-3
v_gene: TRBV12-3/TRBV12-4
d_gene: NA
CDR3aa: CASRPQSSGNTIYF
CDR3nt: TGTGCCAGCAGGCCCCAGAGCTCTGGAAACACCATATATTTT

abundance: NA
j_gene: TRBJ2-1
v_gene: TRBV10-3
d_gene: TRBD2
CDR3aa: CAISASGLADYNEQFF
CDR3nt: TGTGCCATCAGTGCATCTGGACTAGCGGATTACAATGAGCAGTTCTTC

abundance: NA
j_gene: TRBJ1-2
v_gene: TRBV7-9
d_gene: NA
CDR3aa: CASSLDGSDGYTF
CDR3nt: TGTGCCAGCAGCTTAGACGGCTCCGATGGCTACACCTTC

abundance: NA
j_gene: TRBJ2-5
v_gene: TRBV24-1
d_gene: TRBD2
CDR3aa: CATSDPIGLAGERETQYF
CDR3nt: TGTGCCACCAGTGACCCGATAGGACTAGCGGGAGAAAGAGAGACCCAGTACTTC

abundance: NA
j_gene: TRBJ2-1
v_gene: TRBV24-1
d_gene: NA
CDR3aa: CATSDSYNEQFF
CDR3nt: TGTGCCACCAGTGATTCCTACAATGAGCAGTTCTTC

abundance: NA
j_gene: TRBJ1-1
v_gene: TRBV12-3/TRBV12-4
d_gene: NA
CDR3aa: CASTLGGHLNTEAFF
CDR3nt: TGTGCCAGCACCCTAGGGGGGCACCTGAACACTGAAGCTTTCTTT

abundance: NA
j_gene: TRBJ2-2
v_gene: TRBV20-1
d_gene: TRBD1
CDR3aa: CSAHYRGFAGELFF
CDR3nt: TGCAGTGCTCATTACAGGGGATTCGCCGGGGAGCTGTTTTTT

abundance: few
j_gene: TRBJ2-7
v_gene: TRBV29-1
d_gene: NA
CDR3aa: CSVKSVDSYEQYF
CDR3nt: TGCAGCGTTAAGTCGGTCGACTCCTACGAGCAGTACTTC

abundance: few
j_gene: TRBJ2-2
v_gene: TRBV7-2
d_gene: NA
CDR3aa: CASSLGGRSTGELFF
CDR3nt: TGTGCCAGCAGCTTAGGCGGGCGGAGCACCGGGGAGCTGTTTTTT

abundance: NA
j_gene: TRBJ1-4
v_gene: TRBV5-1
d_gene: NA
CDR3aa: CASSLEPDGRNEKLFF
CDR3nt: TGCGCCAGCAGCTTGGAACCGGACGGACGTAATGAAAAACTGTTTTTT

abundance: few
j_gene: TRBJ2-5
v_gene: TRBV29-1
d_gene: NA
CDR3aa: CSGTGNQETQYF
CDR3nt: TGCAGCGGCACAGGAAACCAAGAGACCCAGTACTTC